The entry that follows covers one T cell receptor beta chain sequence. Seattle enrolled patients during active infection and tracked them longitudinally. Germline CDR1 and CDR2: SGHNT and YYREEE (reference sequence). V lost 5 bases and J lost 3; bases outside the gene matches: 4. This CDR3 spans 14 amino acids. This specimen comes from a study of blood T cell repertoires in COVID-19. The wider study: Specimens from acute and convalescent COVID-19 originated in the United States, Italy and Spain. Sources were T cells, B-cell-depleted T cells, or PBMCs; the material itself was cDNA or gDNA.

Clones were sequenced by immunoSEQ multiplex PCR, and TCRdb holds only the in-frame ones, with some missing. The sample shows around 400,000 clones, about 90% of them seen only once. The sample consisted of peripheral blood. This chain connects TRBV5-4 to TRBJ2-5; the match to TRBD1 covers 10 bases. This TCR derives from a woman aged 55-70 years with COVID-19, enrolled during active disease. In DNA form, the CDR3 reads TGTGCCAGCAGGGTGACAGGGGGCGAAGAGACCCAGTACTTC. It codes for CASRVTGGEETQYF.